One sample yielded the 3 T cell receptor beta chains listed below, sequenced in a study of beta chain features in type 1 diabetes (dated by TCRdb to 2016 to 2019). Beyond this particular receptor, the publication reports: In all four CD4+ subsets, TCRB CDR3 length was moderately but significantly shorter in type 1 diabetes patients.

The antigens of these receptors remain unknown. Library preparation employed the immunoSEQ multiplex PCR assay. All of the isolated RNA was reverse transcribed with the High Capacity cDNA Reverse Transcription Kit, so expressed TCRB transcripts were sequenced. The table comes from immuneACCESS by way of TCRdb, which keeps in-frame sequences with V and J called. Part of the clones is missing from these tables; in studies checked, under half for an unresolved V gene and the rest for unknown reasons. This sample holds hundreds of thousands of clones; over 14% were observed only once. Roughly 0.015% of the sample is in the top ten clones. Sequencing was done on a sample of naive CD4+ T cells from blood. What this sample's cell subset or site label stands for: true naive CD4+ T cells. The receptors shown here come from a man aged 18 to 29 with type 1 diabetes.

This clone was seen only a few times. The CDR3 loop reads CASSQVGGWNEQFF. CDR3 sequence (DNA): TGTGCCAGCAGCCAAGTGGGAGGGTGGAATGAGCAGTTCTTC. The chain employs TRBV4-2 and TRBJ2-1, with 7 nucleotides matching TRBD2. The J segment lost 7 bases and the V segment lost 1 base, leaving 4 bases of the junction unmatched. The germline V gene encodes CDR1 LGHNA and CDR2 YNFKEQ. The CDR3 has 14 amino acids.

The chain joins TRBV5-6 to TRBJ1-6; D is unclear. The CDR3 length is 14 residues. Trimming pared 7 bases from V and 6 bases from J, leaving 14 bases between. Germline-derived CDR1 and CDR2 are SGHDT and YYEEEE. CDR3 residues: CASLRGIGNSPLHF. The CDR3 DNA sequence: TGTGCCAGCCTCCGGGGAATCGGTAATTCACCCCTCCACTTT.

There are a few counts of this clone. In nucleotides, the CDR3 is TGTGCCAGCAGCTTAGATTTCTCCAGTCAAGAGACCCAGTACTTC. Encoded protein: CASSLDFSSQETQYF. The chain is built from TRBV11-2 and TRBJ2-5; D gene ambiguous. The CDR3 loop spans 15 amino acids. Trimming cost V 0 bases and J 2 bases, with 10 bases left between them. From germline, CDR1 is SGHAT and CDR2 FQNNGV.